What follows are 7 T cell receptor beta chains derived from one specimen sequenced in a study of T cell responses to AZD1222 COVID-19 vaccine. Libraries were prepared by immunoSEQ multiplex PCR; TCRdb keeps only in-frame clonotypes and omits some of them. The sample lists some 150,000 clones; more than 80% were seen once. Sample: peripheral blood, taken on day 0 of AZD1222 vaccination. The receptors were sampled from an adult in good health.

The J gene is TRBJ1-1, the V gene TRBV19, with unresolved D. Germline V gene lookup returns CDR1 LNHDA and CDR2 SQIVND (reference sequence). Deletions cut 7 bases from V and 6 bases from J, with 15 bases between. The CDR3 contains 13 residues. The CDR3: CASTQLGGAEAFF. CDR3 bases: TGTGCCAGTACCCAATTAGGCGGGGCTGAAGCTTTCTTT.

This chain uses TRBV2 with TRBJ2-1; 7 nucleotides agree with TRBD2. This CDR3 contains 14 residues. The trim removed 8 bases at V and 3 bases at J, leaving 7 bases unmatched. The germline gives CDR1 SNHLY, CDR2 FYNNEI. For the CDR3, the DNA is TGTGCCAGCCTATCGGGACTACACTACAATGAGCAGTTCTTC. Translation: CASLSGLHYNEQFF. Full variable domain (remainder filled in from reference TRBV2 and TRBJ2-1): EPEVTQTPSHQVTQMGQEVILRCVPISNHLYFYWYRQILGQKVEFLVSFYNNEISEKSEIFDDQFSVERPDGSNFTLKIRSTKLEDSAMYFCASLSGLHYNEQFFGPGTRLTVL.

The chain employs TRBV3-1 (or the pseudogene TRBV3-2) and TRBJ2-5; possible D gene TRBD2, 6 bases. V lost 4 bases and J lost 4, with 28 bases in between. The CDR3 contains 19 residues. CDR1 is LGHDT, CDR2 YNNKEL, per germline (reference sequence). CDR3 loop: CASSLDWIEGLEEGETQYF. The CDR3 bases are TGTGCCAGCAGCCTGGACTGGATTGAGGGATTGGAGGAGGGAGAGACCCAGTACTTC.

The chain uses TRBV7-8 and TRBJ1-2, with D unclear. The V gene lost 2 bases and the J gene lost 7 bases, with 11 bases spanning the gap. Germline V CDR1 and CDR2: SGHVS, FQNEAQ. The CDR3 covers 13 residues. CDR3 nucleotides: TGTGCCAGCAGCTTAACAGAGTTGGGTGGCTACACCTTC. Translation: CASSLTELGGYTF. Full variable domain (rest looked up from reference TRBV7-8 and TRBJ1-2): GAGVSQSPRYKVAKRGQDVALRCDPISGHVSLFWYQQALGQGPEFLTYFQNEAQLDKSGLPSDRFFAERPEGSVSTLKIQRTQQEDSAVYLCASSLTELGGYTFGSGTRLTVV.

The genes are TRBV5-6 and TRBJ1-3, with a tentative D call TRBD1 (6 bases). The V gene's germline CDR1 is SGHDT and CDR2 YYEEEE. The CDR3 runs 17 residues. With 6 bases removed from V and 5 bases from J, the gap between germline ends came to 24 bases. The CDR3 spells CASTRRGIRDVRNTIYF. The CDR3 coding sequence is TGTGCCAGCACCCGAAGGGGGATCCGGGACGTTAGAAACACCATATATTTT.

The CDR3 DNA follows: TGTGCCATCAGTGAGACAGGGACGAGCTCCTATAATTCACCCCTCCACTTT. This encodes CAISETGTSSYNSPLHF. The chain recombines TRBV10-3 with TRBJ1-6; maybe TRBD1 (6 bases). Germline CDR1 ENHRY, CDR2 SYGVKD. Trimming shortened V by 2 bases and J by 0 bases, and 11 bases separated the two germline ends. The CDR3 length is 17 residues.

V usage is TRBV6-5 and J usage is TRBJ2-1; possibly TRBD2 for D (6 bases). The CDR3 loop spans 15 amino acids. Per germline, CDR1 MNHEY and CDR2 SVGAGI. Trimming stripped 6 bases from V and 7 bases from J, with 19 bases between. DNA of the CDR3: TGTGCCAGCAGCCCGGAGGGGTTGGTTAGGAATGAGCAGTTCTTC. The encoded protein is CASSPEGLVRNEQFF.